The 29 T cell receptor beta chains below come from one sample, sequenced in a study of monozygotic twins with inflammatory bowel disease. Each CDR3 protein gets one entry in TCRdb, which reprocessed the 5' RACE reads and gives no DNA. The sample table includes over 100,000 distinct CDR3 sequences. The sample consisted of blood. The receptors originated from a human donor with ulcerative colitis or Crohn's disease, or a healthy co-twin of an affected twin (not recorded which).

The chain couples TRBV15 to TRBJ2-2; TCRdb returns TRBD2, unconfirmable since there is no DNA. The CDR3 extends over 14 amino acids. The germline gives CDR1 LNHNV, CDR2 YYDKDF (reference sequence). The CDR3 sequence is CATSREEGPGELFF.

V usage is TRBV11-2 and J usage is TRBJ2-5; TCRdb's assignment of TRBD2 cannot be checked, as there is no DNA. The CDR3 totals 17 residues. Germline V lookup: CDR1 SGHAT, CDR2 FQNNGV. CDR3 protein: CASSLWLAGGGRETQYF. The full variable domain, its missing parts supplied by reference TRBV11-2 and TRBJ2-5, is EAGVAQSPRYKIIEKRQSVAFWCNPISGHATLYWYQQILGQGPKLLIQFQNNGVVDDSQLPKDRFSAERLKGVDSTLKIQPAKLEDSAVYLCASSLWLAGGGRETQYFGPGTRLLVL.

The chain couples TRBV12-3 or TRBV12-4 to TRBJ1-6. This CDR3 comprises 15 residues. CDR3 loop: CASSQVPGTDSPLHF.

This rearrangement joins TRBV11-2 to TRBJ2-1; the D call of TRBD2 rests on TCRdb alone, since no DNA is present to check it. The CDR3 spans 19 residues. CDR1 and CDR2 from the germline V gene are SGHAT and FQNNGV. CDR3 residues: CASSLVSASGSSLRAEQFF.

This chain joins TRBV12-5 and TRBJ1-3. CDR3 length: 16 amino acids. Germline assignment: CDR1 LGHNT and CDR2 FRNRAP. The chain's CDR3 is CASGLVLREYGNTIYF.

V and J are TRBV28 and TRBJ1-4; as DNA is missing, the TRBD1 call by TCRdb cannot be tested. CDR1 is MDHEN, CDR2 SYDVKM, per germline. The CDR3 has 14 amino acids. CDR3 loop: CASSQTGQGEKLFF.

The CDR3: CASTFSGPSNEQFF. The rearrangement joins TRBV7-2 to TRBJ2-1; TCRdb reports TRBD1, a call that lacks DNA to check it against. The CDR3 length is 14 residues. Looked up from germline, CDR1 is SGHTA and CDR2 is FQGNSA.

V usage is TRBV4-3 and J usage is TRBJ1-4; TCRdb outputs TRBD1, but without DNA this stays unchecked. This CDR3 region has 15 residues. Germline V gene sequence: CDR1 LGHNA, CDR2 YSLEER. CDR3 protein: CASSPLRGVNEKLFF.

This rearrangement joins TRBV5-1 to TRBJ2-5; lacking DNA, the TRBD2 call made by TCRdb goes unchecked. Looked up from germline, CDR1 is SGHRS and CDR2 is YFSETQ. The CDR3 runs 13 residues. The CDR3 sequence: CASGLELEETQYF.

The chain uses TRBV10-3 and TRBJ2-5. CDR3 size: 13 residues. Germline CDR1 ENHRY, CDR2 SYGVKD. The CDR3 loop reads CAISVGSQETQYF.

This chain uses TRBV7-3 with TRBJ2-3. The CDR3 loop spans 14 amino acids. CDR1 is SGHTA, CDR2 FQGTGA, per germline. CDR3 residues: CASSLGERSDTQYF.

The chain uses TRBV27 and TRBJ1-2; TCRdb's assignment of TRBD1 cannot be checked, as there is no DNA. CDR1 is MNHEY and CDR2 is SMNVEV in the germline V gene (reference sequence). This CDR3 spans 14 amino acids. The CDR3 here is CASRLSGQYYGYTF.

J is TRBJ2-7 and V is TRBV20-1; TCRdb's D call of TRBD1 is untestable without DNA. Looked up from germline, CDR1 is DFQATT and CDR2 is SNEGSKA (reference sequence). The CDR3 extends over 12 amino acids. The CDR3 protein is CSAREGANEQYF.

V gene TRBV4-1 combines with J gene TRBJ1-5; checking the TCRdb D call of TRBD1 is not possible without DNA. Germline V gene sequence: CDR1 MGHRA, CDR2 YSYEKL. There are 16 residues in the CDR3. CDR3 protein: CASSRGTGQSNQPQHF.

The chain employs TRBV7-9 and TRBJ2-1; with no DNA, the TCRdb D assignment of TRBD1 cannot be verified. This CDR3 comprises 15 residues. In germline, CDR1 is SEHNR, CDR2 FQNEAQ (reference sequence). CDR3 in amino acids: CASSLAFGRDNEQFF.

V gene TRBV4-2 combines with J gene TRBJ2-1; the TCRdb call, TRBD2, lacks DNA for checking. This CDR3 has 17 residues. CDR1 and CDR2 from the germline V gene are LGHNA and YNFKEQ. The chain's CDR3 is CASSQVAAGGSFGEQFF.

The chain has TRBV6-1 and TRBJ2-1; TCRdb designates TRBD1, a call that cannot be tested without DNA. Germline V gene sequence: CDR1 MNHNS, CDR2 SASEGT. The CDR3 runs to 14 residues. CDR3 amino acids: CASSQPGQSDEQFF.

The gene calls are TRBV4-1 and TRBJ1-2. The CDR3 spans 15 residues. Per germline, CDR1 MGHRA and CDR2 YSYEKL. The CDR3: CASSQERGPGYGYTF.

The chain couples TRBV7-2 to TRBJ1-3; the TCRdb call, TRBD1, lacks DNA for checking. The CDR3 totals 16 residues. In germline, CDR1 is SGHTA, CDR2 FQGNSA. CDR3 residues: CASSLYQGQEGNTIYF.

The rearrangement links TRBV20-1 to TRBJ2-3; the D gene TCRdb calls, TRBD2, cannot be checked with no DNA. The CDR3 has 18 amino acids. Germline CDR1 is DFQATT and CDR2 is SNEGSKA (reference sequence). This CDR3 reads CSASQPGLAGEEGNTQYF.

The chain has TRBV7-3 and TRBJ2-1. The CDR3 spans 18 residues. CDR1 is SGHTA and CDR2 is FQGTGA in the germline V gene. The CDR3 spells CASSPFPSTVFSYNEQFF. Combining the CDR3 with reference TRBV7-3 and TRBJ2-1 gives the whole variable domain GAGVSQTPSNKVTEKGKYVELRCDPISGHTALYWYRQSLGQGPEFLIYFQGTGAADDSGLPNDRFFAVRPEGSVSTLKIQRTERGDSAVYLCASSPFPSTVFSYNEQFFGPGTRLTVL.

The CDR3 sequence is CASSSSGTGVGETQYF. This chain joins TRBV7-9 and TRBJ2-5; TCRdb selects TRBD1, and the lack of DNA leaves this call unchecked. The CDR3 length is 16 residues. Germline assignment: CDR1 SEHNR and CDR2 FQNEAQ (reference sequence).

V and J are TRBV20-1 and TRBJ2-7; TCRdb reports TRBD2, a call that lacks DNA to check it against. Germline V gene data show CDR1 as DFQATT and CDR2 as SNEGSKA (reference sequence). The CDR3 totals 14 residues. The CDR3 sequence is CSAAPGLGISGQYF.

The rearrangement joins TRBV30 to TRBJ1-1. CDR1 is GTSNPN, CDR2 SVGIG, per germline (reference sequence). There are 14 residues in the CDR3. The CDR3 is CAWSGQGLDTEAFF.

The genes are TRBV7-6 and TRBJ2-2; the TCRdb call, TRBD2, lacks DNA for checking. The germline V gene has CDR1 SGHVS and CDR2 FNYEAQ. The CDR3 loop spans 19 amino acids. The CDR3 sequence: CASSLLSQGPNAATGELFF.

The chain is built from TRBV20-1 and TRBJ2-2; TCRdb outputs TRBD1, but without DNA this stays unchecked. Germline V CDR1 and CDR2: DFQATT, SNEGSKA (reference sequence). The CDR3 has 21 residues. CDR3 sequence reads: CSARARDRGSRGFANTGELFF.

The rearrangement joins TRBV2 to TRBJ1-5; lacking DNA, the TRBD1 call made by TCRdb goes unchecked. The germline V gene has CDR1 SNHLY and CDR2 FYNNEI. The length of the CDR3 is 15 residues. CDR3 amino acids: CASKVEGNSNQPQHF.

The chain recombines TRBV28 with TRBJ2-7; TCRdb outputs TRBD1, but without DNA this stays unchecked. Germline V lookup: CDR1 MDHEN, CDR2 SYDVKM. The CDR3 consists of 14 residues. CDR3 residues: CASSRTVTSYEQYF. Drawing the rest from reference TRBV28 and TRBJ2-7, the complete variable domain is DVKVTQSSRYLVKRTGEKVFLECVQDMDHENMFWYRQDPGLGLRLIYFSYDVKMKEKGDIPEGYSVSREKKERFSLILESASTNQTSMYLCASSRTVTSYEQYFGPGTRLTVT.

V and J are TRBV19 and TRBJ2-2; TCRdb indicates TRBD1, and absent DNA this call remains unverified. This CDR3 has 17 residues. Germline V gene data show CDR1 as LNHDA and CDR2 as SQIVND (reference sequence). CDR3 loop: CASTIVPRRVGTGELFF.